This TCR beta chain was profiled in a study of T cell responses to AZD1222 COVID-19 vaccine. Overall study results and limits: It was only 6 or 7 AZD1222 recipients who were seropositive at baseline. Donors were largely white British and mainly female; clonal diversity was possibly underestimated.

Concerning this clone itself: Antigen unknown.

TCRdb keeps only in-frame clones here, not all; method: immunoSEQ multiplex PCR. The repertoire consists of 180,000 or so clones, with 94% occurring once and the leading ten covering 0.6% to 0.7%. Germline CDR1 and CDR2: GTSNPN and SVGIG (reference sequence). With 2 bases removed from V and 0 bases from J, the gap between germline ends came to 10 bases. CDR3 length: 14 residues. This chain joins TRBV30 and TRBJ2-5; D gene uncertain. Material: peripheral blood, obtained on day 0 of AZD1222 vaccination. This receptor was taken from an adult in good health. As DNA, the CDR3 is TGTGCCTGGAGTAGGAAGAGATACCAAGAGACCCAGTACTTC. Amino acids: CAWSRKRYQETQYF.